The 15 T cell receptor beta chains reported below all come from one sample, sequenced in a study of breast tumors, draining lymph nodes, adjacent tissues. Each CDR3 protein is one row after TCRdb ran MiXCR on the multiplex PCR reads. This sample has some 97,000 distinct CDR3 sequences, with approximately 22% found just once. Samples came from axillary lymph nodes draining the breast cancer. The sample taken for sequencing was axillary lymph node tissue. The receptors originated from a female donor with breast cancer. Some clones in this sample may be carry-over from other donors' samples.

The table lists this clonotype with many counts. The chain uses TRBV9 and TRBJ1-2; D may be TRBD1 (5 bases). Germline-derived CDR1 and CDR2 are SGDLS and YYNGEE. The CDR3 is 15 amino acids. The V gene lost 4 bases and the J gene lost 4 bases, with 17 bases spanning the gap. CDR3 sequence reads: CASSSSLSRVYGYTF. For the CDR3, the DNA is TGTGCCAGCAGCTCAAGCCTTTCCAGGGTCTATGGCTACACCTTC. Looking up the rest from reference TRBV9 and TRBJ1-2 gives the full variable domain: DSGVTQTPKHLITATGQRVTLRCSPRSGDLSVYWYQQSLDQGLQFLIQYYNGEERAKGNILERFSAQQFPDLHSELNLSSLELGDSALYFCASSSSLSRVYGYTFGSGTRLTVV.

In regard to this clonotype: This sequence may be a read error, since a much larger clone differs from it by one base. The rearrangement uses TRBV27 and TRBJ2-1; 7 positions agree with TRBD2. The CDR3 has 14 residues. Germline CDR1 MNHEY, CDR2 SMNVEV (reference sequence). The CDR3 is CDSSPGTTSNEQFF. In nucleotides, the CDR3 is TGTGACAGCAGTCCCGGGACTACCAGCAATGAGCAGTTCTTC.

This clonotype was recorded many times. The V call is TRBV10-2, the J call TRBJ2-3; no reliable D call. V lost 4 bases and J lost 1, with 9 bases in between. CDR1 is WSHSY and CDR2 is SAAADI in the germline V gene. The CDR3 extends over 14 amino acids. The CDR3 DNA is TGCGCCAGCAGTGGGGCCGGACGCACAGATACGCAGTATTTT. Protein product: CASSGAGRTDTQYF.

In DNA, the CDR3 is TGTGCCAGCAGCCAAGATCCTATTGGGGCCAACGTCCTGACTTTC. Its translation: CASSQDPIGANVLTF. The rearrangement uses TRBV3-1 and TRBJ2-6; D uncertain. V lost 0 bases to trimming and J lost 3 bases, with 6 bases between them. Germline values: CDR1 LGHDT, CDR2 YNNKEL (reference sequence). This CDR3 region has 15 residues.

This clonotype was recorded at least ten times. J is TRBJ1-3 and V is TRBV5-1, with a tentative D call TRBD1 (5 bases). The CDR3 has 14 residues. Trimming left V 4 bases short and J 2 bases short, with 10 bases between. Germline CDR1 reads SGHRS; CDR2 reads YFSETQ. CDR3 coding DNA: TGCGCCAGCAGCCCCGGGACCCCTGGAAACACCATATATTTT. Amino acid sequence: CASSPGTPGNTIYF.

The table lists this clonotype with many counts. This chain joins TRBV10-3 and TRBJ2-3, with TRBD2 matching 7 bases. CDR1 and CDR2 from the germline V gene are ENHRY and SYGVKD. This CDR3 has 17 amino acids. Trimming at V came to 0 bases and at J to 4 bases, leaving 10 bases not matched to a gene. CDR3 sequence (DNA): TGTGCCATCAGTGAGTCGACTCGGGCTAGCGGAGCAGATACGCAGTATTTT. It yields the protein CAISESTRASGADTQYF.

This clonotype was seen ten or more times. The rearrangement links TRBV7-2 to TRBJ1-2, with D perhaps TRBD1 (5 bases). The CDR3 contains 13 residues. Between the trimmed V and J ends, which lost 2 bases and 6 bases, there was a span of 10 bases. Germline values: CDR1 SGHTA, CDR2 FQGNSA. CDR3 in DNA: TGTGCCAGCAGCTTAATTGCGGGGCATGGCTACACCTTC. This encodes CASSLIAGHGYTF.

This clonotype was seen at least ten times. The chain employs TRBV15 and TRBJ1-2, with 7 nucleotides matching TRBD1. The CDR3 is 15 amino acids. In germline, CDR1 is LNHNV, CDR2 YYDKDF (reference sequence). J was trimmed by 2 bases and V by 8 bases; bases with no gene match: 11. The chain's CDR3 is CATRTGLGRNYGYTF. The CDR3 bases are TGTGCCACCCGGACAGGATTAGGTCGCAACTATGGCTACACCTTC.

This clonotype was seen ten or more times. This chain uses TRBV6-4 with TRBJ1-2; D possibly corresponds to TRBD1 (5 bases). Germline V CDR1 and CDR2: MRHNA, SNTAGT. V dropped 0 bases and J dropped 8 bases, with 10 bases sitting between them. This CDR3 region has 13 residues. The CDR3 spells CASSDSTRGGYTF. CDR3 coding DNA: TGTGCCAGCAGTGACTCGACGCGGGGGGGCTACACCTTC.

This clonotype was seen repeatedly, ten times or more. The rearrangement uses TRBV11-2 and TRBJ2-3, with 10 positions matching TRBD2. This CDR3 is built from 17 residues. With V trimmed by 3 bases and J by 2 bases, 8 bases remained unmatched. The germline V gene has CDR1 SGHAT and CDR2 FQNNGV. CDR3 loop: CASSLSLAGQATDTQYF. DNA of the CDR3: TGTGCCAGCAGCTTGTCACTAGCGGGACAAGCCACAGATACGCAGTATTTT.

Comment on this clonotype: Its ends do not fully match the called genes, so a read error is possible. The rearrangement uses TRBV5-1 and TRBJ2-7; 15 nucleotides agree with TRBD2. The germline V gene encodes CDR1 SGHRS and CDR2 YFSETQ. This CDR3 is built from 20 residues. Written as DNA, the CDR3 is TGCGCCGGCAGCTTGGCTCCTGGACTAGCGGGGGGGCAAAGCTCCTACGAGCTGTACTTC. This codes for CAGSLAPGLAGGQSSYELYF.

In this sample, this clonotype turned up many times. The chain combines TRBV6-5 with TRBJ1-6; 7 nucleotides match TRBD1. V lost 0 bases and J lost 5; bases outside the gene matches: 1. Looked up from germline, CDR1 is MNHEY and CDR2 is SVGAGI. This CDR3 is 15 amino acids long. The CDR3 DNA is TGTGCCAGCAGTTACTCCGGGACAGATAATTCACCCCTCCACTTT. Translated, it gives CASSYSGTDNSPLHF.

This clonotype was seen many times. The J gene is TRBJ1-2, the V gene TRBV9, with D perhaps TRBD1 (6 bases). Per germline, CDR1 SGDLS and CDR2 YYNGEE. This CDR3 comprises 15 residues. Trimming stripped 5 bases from V and 4 bases from J, with 18 bases between. The CDR3 sequence: CASRPDPGGAYGYTF. The CDR3 DNA sequence: TGTGCCAGCAGACCTGATCCTGGGGGCGCCTATGGCTACACCTTC.

This clonotype was seen ten or more times. The rearrangement uses TRBV7-8 and TRBJ1-2; D may be TRBD1 (5 bases). CDR3 length equals 15 residues. V gave up 5 bases and J gave up 5 bases, with 18 bases separating them. Germline CDR1 SGHVS, CDR2 FQNEAQ. CDR3 sequence: CASSQLSGGEYGYTF. As DNA, the CDR3 is TGTGCCAGCAGCCAACTCAGTGGGGGTGAATATGGCTACACCTTC.

This clonotype was detected ten times or more. V gene TRBV20-1 combines with J gene TRBJ2-1; 7 nucleotides agree with TRBD2. There are 18 residues in the CDR3. V shed 6 bases, J shed 6 bases, and the junction held 23 bases outside the gene matches. Germline values: CDR1 DFQATT, CDR2 SNEGSKA (reference sequence). The CDR3 coding sequence is TGCAGTGCGCAGGTGGCGGGAGCGAAGAAAGGGTTCTCCAATGAGCAGTTCTTC. Translated: CSAQVAGAKKGFSNEQFF.